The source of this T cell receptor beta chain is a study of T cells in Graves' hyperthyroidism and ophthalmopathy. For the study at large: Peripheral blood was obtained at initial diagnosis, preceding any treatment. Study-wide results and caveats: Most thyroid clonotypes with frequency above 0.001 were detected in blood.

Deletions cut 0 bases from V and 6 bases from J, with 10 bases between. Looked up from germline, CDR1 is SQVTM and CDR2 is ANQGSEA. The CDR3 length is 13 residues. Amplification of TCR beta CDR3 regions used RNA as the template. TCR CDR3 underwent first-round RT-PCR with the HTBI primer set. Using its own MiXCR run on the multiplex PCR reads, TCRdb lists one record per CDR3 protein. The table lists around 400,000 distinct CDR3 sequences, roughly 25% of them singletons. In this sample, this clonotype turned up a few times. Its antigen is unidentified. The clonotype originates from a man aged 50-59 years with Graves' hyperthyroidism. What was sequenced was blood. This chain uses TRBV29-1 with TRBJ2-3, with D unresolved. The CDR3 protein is CSVEDFKGDTQYF. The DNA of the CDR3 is TGCAGCGTTGAAGACTTCAAGGGCGATACGCAGTATTTT.